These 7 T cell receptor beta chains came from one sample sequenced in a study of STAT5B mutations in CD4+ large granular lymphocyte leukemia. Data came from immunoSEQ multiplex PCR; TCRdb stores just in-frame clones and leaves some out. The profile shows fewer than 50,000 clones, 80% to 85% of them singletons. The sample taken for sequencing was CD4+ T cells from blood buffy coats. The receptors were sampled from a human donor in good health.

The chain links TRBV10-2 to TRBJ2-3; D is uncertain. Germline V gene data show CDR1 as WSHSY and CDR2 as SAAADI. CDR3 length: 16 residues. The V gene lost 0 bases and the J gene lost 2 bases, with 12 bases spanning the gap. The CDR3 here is CASSESASDYTDTQYF. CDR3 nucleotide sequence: TGCGCCAGCAGTGAGTCAGCCTCTGATTACACAGATACGCAGTATTTT.

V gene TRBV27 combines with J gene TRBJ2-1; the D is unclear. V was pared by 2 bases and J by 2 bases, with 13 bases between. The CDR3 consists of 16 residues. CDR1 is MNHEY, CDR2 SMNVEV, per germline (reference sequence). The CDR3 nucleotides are TGTGCCAGCAGTTTAGGGGTCGGAGCAGCCTACAATGAGCAGTTCTTC. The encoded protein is CASSLGVGAAYNEQFF.

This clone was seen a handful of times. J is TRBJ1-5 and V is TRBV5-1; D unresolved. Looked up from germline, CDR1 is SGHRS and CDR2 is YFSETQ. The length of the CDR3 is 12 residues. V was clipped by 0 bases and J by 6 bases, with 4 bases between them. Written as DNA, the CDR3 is TGCGCCAGCAGCTTGGAAGGTCAGCCCCAGCATTTT. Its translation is CASSLEGQPQHF.

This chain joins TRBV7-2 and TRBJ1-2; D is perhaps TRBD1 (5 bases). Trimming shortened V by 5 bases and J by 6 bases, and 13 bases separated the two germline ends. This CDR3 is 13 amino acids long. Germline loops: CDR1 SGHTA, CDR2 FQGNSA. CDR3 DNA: TGTGCCAGCAGCGCATCGGGGGGAAATGGCTACACCTTC. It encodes CASSASGGNGYTF. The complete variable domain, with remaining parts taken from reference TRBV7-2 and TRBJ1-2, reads GAGVSQSPSNKVTEKGKDVELRCDPISGHTALYWYRQSLGQGLEFLIYFQGNSAPDKSGLPSDRFSAERTGGSVSTLTIQRTQQEDSAVYLCASSASGGNGYTFGSGTRLTVV.

CDR3 residues: CASSQVSRSTDTQYF. CDR3 bases: TGCGCCAGCAGCCAAGTGAGCAGAAGCACAGATACGCAGTATTTT. The chain couples TRBV4-1 to TRBJ2-3; no reliable D call. The CDR3 contains 15 residues. The V gene lost 1 base and the J gene lost 0 bases, with 8 bases spanning the gap. Germline CDR1 reads MGHRA; CDR2 reads YSYEKL.

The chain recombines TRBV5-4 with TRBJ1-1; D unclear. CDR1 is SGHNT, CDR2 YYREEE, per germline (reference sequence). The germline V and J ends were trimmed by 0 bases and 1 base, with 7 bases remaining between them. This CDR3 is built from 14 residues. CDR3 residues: CASSLDSQNTEAFF. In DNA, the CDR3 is TGTGCCAGCAGCTTGGACAGCCAGAACACTGAAGCTTTCTTT.

This CDR3 is CASSLGRGGRNEQFF. The CDR3 coding sequence is TGTGCCAGCAGCTTAGGACGGGGGGGCCGCAATGAGCAGTTCTTC. The chain couples TRBV7-3 to TRBJ2-1; 8 bases line up with TRBD2. The germline V gene encodes CDR1 SGHTA and CDR2 FQGTGA. This CDR3 is 15 amino acids long. The V segment lost 2 bases and the J segment 6 bases; nucleotides outside the gene matches: 6.